This is a list of T cell receptor beta chains from one sample in a study of human T cells and chemical hapten exposure. TCRdb independently ran MiXCR on the RACE reads; one entry per CDR3 protein. The repertoire holds fewer than 60,000 distinct CDR3 sequences, less than 9.5% seen once, with just under 4.5% in the top ten. This specimen consisted of whole blood, obtained in connection with sensitization to the hapten diphenylcyclopropenone (DPC). All receptors come from a woman in her fifties or sixties with alopecia areata. Some clones in this sample may be carry-over from other donors' samples. Each CDR3 is given with its conserved first and last residue. The D gene is left open where the match is weak. Some rows have no size entry. The others give once, few or many, or a class for an expanded clone.

TRBV28	TRBJ2-1	NA	many	CASILEGSFDNEQFF	TGTGCCAGCATCCTGGAGGGTTCTTTCGACAATGAGCAGTTCTTC
TRBV6-5	TRBJ2-7	TRBD2	medium-sized	CASRQRESYEQYF	TGTGCCAGCCGACAGCGGGAGTCCTACGAGCAGTACTTC
TRBV2	TRBJ2-7	NA	many	CASTSYEQYF	TGTGCCAGCACGAGTTACGAGCAGTACTTC
TRBV20-1	TRBJ2-5	NA	few	CSAFALSVTQYF	TGCAGTGCTTTCGCTCTTTCTGTGACCCAGTACTTC
TRBV7-2	TRBJ2-1	NA	NA	CASSLAGSFHEQFF	TGTGCCAGCAGCTTAGCGGGATCTTTTCATGAGCAGTTCTTC
TRBV20-1	TRBJ1-1	NA	few	CSASSAAGQAFF	TGCAGTGCTAGTAGCGCCGCGGGGCAAGCTTTCTTT
TRBV6-2/TRBV6-3	TRBJ1-5	TRBD1	many	CATRQGGNQPQHF	TGTGCCACAAGACAGGGTGGCAATCAGCCCCAGCATTTT
TRBV29-1	TRBJ2-7	NA	few	CSAGDLAYEQYF	TGCAGCGCCGGGGACTTGGCCTACGAGCAGTACTTC
TRBV6-6	TRBJ2-1	TRBD1	NA	CASRSRGGDSYNEQFF	TGTGCCAGCAGATCAAGAGGGGGCGACTCCTACAATGAGCAGTTCTTC
TRBV27	TRBJ1-2	NA	NA	CASSLGGSVNYGYTF	TGTGCCAGCAGTTTGGGGGGAAGTGTCAACTATGGCTACACCTTC
TRBV20-1	TRBJ2-3	TRBD2	many	CSLRVTSGSSTDTQYF	TGCAGTTTGCGTGTGACTAGCGGGTCTAGCACAGATACGCAGTATTTT
TRBV11-2	TRBJ1-2	NA	many	CASSGGVGYGYTF	TGTGCCAGCAGCGGAGGGGTGGGCTATGGCTACACCTTC
TRBV20-1	TRBJ2-5	TRBD2	NA	CSARDWEGRKYQETQYF	TGCAGTGCTAGAGATTGGGAGGGCCGCAAGTACCAAGAGACCCAGTACTTC
TRBV27	TRBJ2-7	NA	many	CATRDRGWEEQYF	TGTGCCACGCGGGACCGGGGATGGGAGGAGCAGTACTTC
TRBV5-1	TRBJ2-3	NA	many	CASSFFSTDTQYF	TGCGCCAGCAGCTTCTTCTCCACAGATACGCAGTATTTT
TRBV7-6	TRBJ1-5	NA	many	CASSLDRGNQPQHF	TGTGCCAGCAGCTTAGACAGGGGCAATCAGCCCCAGCATTTT
TRBV3-1	TRBJ2-7	NA	NA	CASSQFGPGNGEQYF	TGTGCCAGCAGCCAATTCGGTCCGGGAAATGGCGAGCAGTACTTC
TRBV2	TRBJ1-2	NA	few	CASREQALPGYGYTF	TGTGCCAGCAGGGAACAGGCCCTACCCGGCTATGGCTACACCTTC
TRBV12-3/TRBV12-4	TRBJ2-2	NA	NA	CASSLGASAGELFF	TGTGCCAGCAGCTTGGGCGCGTCGGCCGGGGAGCTGTTTTTT
TRBV27	TRBJ1-1	NA	NA	CASNSGPGYFEAFF	TGTGCCAGCAATTCGGGTCCGGGGTATTTTGAAGCTTTCTTT
TRBV29-1	TRBJ2-7	TRBD2	many	CSAESGRINEQYF	TGCAGCGCTGAGAGCGGGAGGATCAACGAGCAGTACTTC
TRBV14	TRBJ1-1	NA	few	CASSARGRKNTEAFF	TGTGCCAGCAGTGCGAGGGGACGTAAGAACACTGAAGCTTTCTTT
TRBV2	TRBJ1-5	NA	NA	CASSGSMVQHF	TGTGCCAGCAGTGGGAGCATGGTCCAGCATTTT
TRBV20-1	TRBJ2-1	TRBD2	many	CSAYPGLVNNEQFF	TGCAGTGCTTACCCGGGACTAGTGAACAATGAGCAGTTCTTC
TRBV11-1	TRBJ2-4	NA	NA	CASSFQENIQYF	TGTGCCAGCAGCTTTCAGGAAAACATTCAGTACTTC
TRBV14	TRBJ1-5	NA	once	CASTPSFGESNQPQHF	TGTGCCAGCACCCCAAGTTTTGGGGAGAGCAATCAGCCCCAGCATTTT
TRBV20-1	TRBJ2-7	TRBD1	many	CSATGTGSSYEQYF	TGCAGTGCTACCGGGACAGGCAGCTCCTACGAGCAGTACTTC
TRBV29-1	TRBJ2-1	TRBD2	many	CSGSTSGRAGEQFF	TGCAGCGGGTCGACTAGCGGGAGGGCCGGTGAGCAGTTCTTC
TRBV7-6	TRBJ2-1	NA	few	CASSLGGGTSYNEQFF	TGTGCCAGCAGCTTAGGCGGCGGGACCTCCTACAATGAGCAGTTCTTC
TRBV20-1	TRBJ2-6	NA	many	CSAPPSPGANVLTF	TGCAGTGCTCCTCCCTCTCCTGGGGCCAACGTCCTGACTTTC
TRBV29-1	TRBJ2-1	NA	many	CSVETGNEQFF	TGCAGCGTTGAAACCGGCAATGAGCAGTTCTTC
TRBV28	TRBJ2-5	TRBD2	many	CASSSRLAGGPQRYF	TGTGCCAGCAGTTCGCGACTCGCGGGAGGACCGCAGAGGTACTTC
TRBV6-6	TRBJ1-6	NA	many	CASSTGNYNSPLHF	TGTGCCAGCTCCACAGGGAACTATAATTCACCCCTCCACTTT
TRBV27	TRBJ2-7	NA	NA	CASSSRSYEQYF	TGTGCCAGCAGCTCCCGCTCCTACGAGCAGTACTTC
TRBV25-1	TRBJ2-3	NA	NA	CASSEIRADTQYF	TGTGCCAGCAGTGAAATCAGGGCAGATACGCAGTATTTT
TRBV20-1	TRBJ2-5	TRBD2	many	CSARSRTSTETQYF	TGCAGTGCTAGATCCCGGACTAGCACCGAGACCCAGTACTTC
TRBV30	TRBJ1-4	NA	many	CAWGGGGFNEKLFF	TGTGCCTGGGGGGGTGGAGGTTTTAATGAAAAACTGTTTTTT
TRBV29-1	TRBJ1-1	TRBD1	NA	CSVRDRGLFTEAFF	TGCAGCGTCCGGGACAGGGGGCTATTCACTGAAGCTTTCTTT
TRBV12-3/TRBV12-4	TRBJ2-3	NA	NA	CASSLGFSTDTQYF	TGTGCCAGCAGTCTGGGGTTCAGCACAGATACGCAGTATTTT
TRBV3-1	TRBJ1-1	NA	NA	CASSQSDRNTEAFF	TGTGCCAGCAGCCAAAGCGACAGGAACACTGAAGCTTTCTTT
TRBV12-3/TRBV12-4	TRBJ1-2	NA	many	CASSYSQGGVRGGYTF	TGTGCCAGCAGTTATTCACAGGGCGGAGTCCGGGGAGGCTACACCTTC
TRBV29-1	TRBJ1-1	NA	many	CSVQMTGDTEAFF	TGCAGCGTTCAAATGACGGGAGACACTGAAGCTTTCTTT